A selection of T cell receptor beta chains follows, all from one sample in a study of vaccination effects on CD4 cells after COVID-19. These receptors' antigens are unknown. Sequenced by immunoSEQ multiplex PCR; TCRdb stores in-frame clones only, minus some. The profile shows around 15,000 clones, approximately 70% of them singletons. Here the sequenced sample was CD4+ T cells from PBMCs cultured with HCoV-NL63 spike peptides, taken after COVID-19 vaccination. The source is a human donor who received a COVID-19 vaccine. Both conserved end residues are part of each CDR3. The D gene is left open where the match is weak. Clone sizes are given selectively: once, few, many, or a class where the clone is expanded.

>TRBJ1-2|.|.|TRBV6-5|13
TGTGCCAGCGGGCTGCACCAAAACTATGGCTACACCTTC
CASGLHQNYGYTF
>TRBJ1-6|few|TRBD1|TRBV4-2|16
TGTGCCAGCAGCCAAGGGCAGGGGGCCGTGAATTCACCCCTCCACTTT
CASSQGQGAVNSPLHF
>TRBJ2-1|.|TRBD2|TRBV7-9|19
TGTGCCAGCAGTCTTTTAGCGCTAGGGGCTAGCGGATCCCACAATGAGCAGTTCTTC
CASSLLALGASGSHNEQFF
>TRBJ2-7|.|.|TRBV20-1|11
TGCAGTGCCTCCCAGGGTTACGAGCAGTACTTC
CSASQGYEQYF
>TRBJ2-7|.|.|TRBV18|15
TGTGCCAGCTCACCGAGACCCAGGGTTTTCCACGAGCAGTACTTC
CASSPRPRVFHEQYF
>TRBJ1-5|few|.|TRBV5-4|11
TGTGCCAGCAGCCCTGGAGAGCCCCAGCATTTT
CASSPGEPQHF
>TRBJ1-6|.|.|TRBV28|19
TGTGCCAGCGGCCGAGGGAGTTGGGGTTATGGCTCCTATAATTCACCCCTCCACTTT
CASGRGSWGYGSYNSPLHF
>TRBJ2-1|.|TRBD2|TRBV9|16
TGTGCCAGCAGCGTCTGGTTAGCGGGAGGGGGGAGTGAGCAGTTCTTC
CASSVWLAGGGSEQFF
>TRBJ2-2|.|.|TRBV19|15
TGTGCCAGTAGTATAGAAGGCGGGGACACCGGGGAGCTGTTTTTT
CASSIEGGDTGELFF
>TRBJ1-5|few|.|TRBV10-3|16
TGTGCCATCAGTGTCGGGGACACCTATAGCAATCAGCCCCAGCATTTT
CAISVGDTYSNQPQHF
>TRBJ1-6|.|TRBD1|TRBV6-2/TRBV6-3|16
TGTGCCAGCAGTTACTCCGGACAGGGGAGTAATTCACCCCTCCACTTT
CASSYSGQGSNSPLHF
>TRBJ1-1|few|.|TRBV12-5|12
TGTGCTAGTGGTTGGGATTGGACTGAAGCTTTCTTT
CASGWDWTEAFF
>TRBJ2-7|.|.|TRBV28|12
TGTGCCAGCAGTCCTCGTGGGCAGGTGGGGTACTTC
CASSPRGQVGYF
>TRBJ1-2|.|.|TRBV10-2|13
TGCGCCAGCAGCCCGGGAACTAACTATGGCTACACCTTC
CASSPGTNYGYTF
>TRBJ2-3|.|TRBD2|TRBV3-1/TRBV3-2|17
TGTGCCAGCTCTGCGGGAGAGTTTTTAACGGTACCAGATACGCAGTATTTT
CASSAGEFLTVPDTQYF
>TRBJ2-1|.|.|TRBV5-4|11
TGTGCCAGCAGCTCCTACAATGAGCAGTTCTTC
CASSSYNEQFF
>TRBJ1-1|.|.|TRBV5-6|16
TGTGCCAGCAGCTTGCTTTGGGGGCAGGGGAACACTGAAGCTTTCTTT
CASSLLWGQGNTEAFF
>TRBJ2-1|.|TRBD2|TRBV7-3|15
TGTGCCAGCAGCCCCGGGGGGAGCTCCTACAATGAGCAGTTCTTC
CASSPGGSSYNEQFF
>TRBJ2-5|.|TRBD1|TRBV10-3|16
TGTGCCATCAGTGAGTCGTCCGGGACAGGTCAAGAGACCCAGTACTTC
CAISESSGTGQETQYF
>TRBJ2-5|.|.|TRBV7-2|13
TGTGCCAGCAGCTCCCGGGTCCAAGAGACCCAGTACTTC
CASSSRVQETQYF
>TRBJ2-5|once|.|TRBV9|14
TGTGCCAGCAGCATCGGGACCGTCCGAGAGACCCAGTACTTC
CASSIGTVRETQYF
>TRBJ2-1|.|TRBD2|TRBV5-1|15
TGCGCCAGCAGCGGAACTAGCGGGAGGCCCAATGAGCAGTTCTTC
CASSGTSGRPNEQFF
>TRBJ1-6|.|.|TRBV30|15
TGTGCCTGGAGGGCCGGGGGGACCTATAATTCACCCCTCCACTTT
CAWRAGGTYNSPLHF
>TRBJ2-2|.|TRBD1|TRBV5-1|16
TGCGCCAGCGCTTTTACCGGGACAGAGAACACCGGGGAGCTGTTTTTT
CASAFTGTENTGELFF
>TRBJ2-3|.|.|TRBV2|15
TGTGCCAGCAGTGTTCTGGGGCCGGGCACAGATACGCAGTATTTT
CASSVLGPGTDTQYF
>TRBJ2-7|.|TRBD1|TRBV29-1|12
TGCAGCGTCGCGACAGGGCACTACGAGCAGTACTTC
CSVATGHYEQYF
>TRBJ1-5|.|TRBD1|TRBV6-4|20
TGTGCCAGCAGTGACTTACCCCGGGACAGAGTTTCTTATAGCAATCAGCCCCAGCATTTT
CASSDLPRDRVSYSNQPQHF
>TRBJ2-3|.|TRBD1|TRBV19|16
TGTGCCAGTAGTATCATGGGGACAGGGGACACAGATACGCAGTATTTT
CASSIMGTGDTDTQYF
>TRBJ2-1|.|TRBD2|TRBV7-9|15
TGTGCCAGCAGCTCGAGTAGCGGGGGCCACAATGAGCAGTTCTTC
CASSSSSGGHNEQFF
>TRBJ2-7|.|TRBD2|TRBV18|15
TGTGCCAGCTCACTCAGACTAGCGGGAGTACCCGAGCAGTACTTC
CASSLRLAGVPEQYF
>TRBJ1-1|.|TRBD1|TRBV4-1|15
TGCGCCAGCAGCCAAGATCCGACAGGGAGCACTGAAGCTTTCTTT
CASSQDPTGSTEAFF
>TRBJ2-7|.|TRBD1|TRBV14|13
TGTGCCAGCAGCCCACAGGGGTACCACGAGCAGTACTTC
CASSPQGYHEQYF
>TRBJ1-1|.|.|TRBV5-5|14
TGTGCCAGCAGCTTGGATTCTCGGAACACTGAAGCTTTCTTT
CASSLDSRNTEAFF
>TRBJ1-6|.|TRBD1|TRBV5-1|15
TGCGCCAGCAGCTTGGACAGGGGGCGAGCGACCCCCCTCCACTTT
CASSLDRGRATPLHF
>TRBJ1-1|.|.|TRBV6-5|12
TGTGCCATCAAACAGGGTGTCACTGAAGCTTTCTTT
CAIKQGVTEAFF
>TRBJ1-3|few|.|TRBV29-1|12
TGCAGCGTCACGACAGCTGGAAACACCATATATTTT
CSVTTAGNTIYF
>TRBJ2-5|.|TRBD1|TRBV9|15
TGTGCCAGCAGCGTAGGGGCAGGGGGCTTGGAGACCCAGTACTTC
CASSVGAGGLETQYF
>TRBJ1-4|once|.|TRBV12-3/TRBV12-4|13
TGTGCCAGCAGTTTAGGCGACCGGCAGAAACTGTTTTTT
CASSLGDRQKLFF
>TRBJ1-2|.|TRBD1|TRBV9|14
TGTGCCAGCACCCTCAGGGGGCACGGCGATGGCTACACCTTC
CASTLRGHGDGYTF
>TRBJ2-2|.|.|TRBV6-6|16
TGTGCCAGCAGCTCGGGCATTGGGGGCGGGACCGGGGAGCTGTTTTTT
CASSSGIGGGTGELFF
>TRBJ2-7|.|TRBD1|TRBV10-3|14
TGTGCCATCAGTAGGACAGGGGATATGGACGAGCAGTACTTC
CAISRTGDMDEQYF
>TRBJ1-1|.|.|TRBV14|12
TGTGCCAGCAGCCAGCCGAGCCGGGATGCTTTCTTT
CASSQPSRDAFF
>TRBJ1-4|.|.|TRBV21-1|14
TGTACCAGCAGCAAAAGGACAGGGAATGAAAAACTGTTTTTT
CTSSKRTGNEKLFF
>TRBJ1-2|.|TRBD1|TRBV29-1|10
TGCAGCGGAGACAGGGATGGCTACACCTTC
CSGDRDGYTF
>TRBJ2-3|.|TRBD2|TRBV4-2|16
TGTGCCAGCAGCCAGATAGCGGGAGAGGGGGCAGATACGCAGTATTTT
CASSQIAGEGADTQYF
>TRBJ2-1|.|.|TRBV28|14
TGTGCCAGCAGGCATGGGACCCAACACAATGAGCAGTTCTTC
CASRHGTQHNEQFF
>TRBJ1-2|.|TRBD1|TRBV30|15
TGTGCCTGGAGTGACAGGGGACCTTCTAACTATGGCTACACCTTC
CAWSDRGPSNYGYTF
>TRBJ2-7|once|TRBD1|TRBV28|15
TGTGCCAGCAGTCGAGGACAGGGGCGAGTCGACGAGCAGTACTTC
CASSRGQGRVDEQYF
>TRBJ2-3|.|.|TRBV7-2|14
TGTGCCAGCAGGGACCGGGTTAGCACAGATACGCAGTATTTT
CASRDRVSTDTQYF
>TRBJ2-3|once|.|TRBV6-6|17
TGTGCCAGCAGTCTTAAGAGGACAGCTGAGCGCACAGATACGCAGTATTTT
CASSLKRTAERTDTQYF
>TRBJ1-6|.|.|TRBV27|17
TGTGCCAGCAGCCGGGAGGGACGGAGCTCCTATAATTCACCCCTCCACTTT
CASSREGRSSYNSPLHF
>TRBJ2-7|.|.|TRBV6-5|14
TGTGCCAGCAACAGGAGGGGGCCCTGGGACGAGCAGTACTTC
CASNRRGPWDEQYF
>TRBJ1-2|.|.|TRBV28|15
TGTGCCAGCAGTTTTAGCGGGAAGGGCCTGGGTGGGGGCACCTTC
CASSFSGKGLGGGTF
>TRBJ1-1|.|.|TRBV20-1|14
TGCAGTGCTAGTCGTAGGGGGAGTCGCACTGAAGCTTTCTTT
CSASRRGSRTEAFF
>TRBJ2-5|.|.|TRBV30|14
TGTGCCTGGAGTATAGGGGGATCAGAAGAGACCCAGTACTTC
CAWSIGGSEETQYF
>TRBJ2-5|few|.|TRBV5-1|13
TGCGCCAGCAGCTTGTACCCGGGAGAGACCCAGTACTTC
CASSLYPGETQYF
>TRBJ1-4|.|.|TRBV6-1|12
TGTGCCAGCAGTGAAGGACAGAGGAAACTGTTTTTT
CASSEGQRKLFF
>TRBJ1-6|.|.|TRBV6-6|13
TGTGCCAGCAGTTCCCGGGCGAATCTGGCCCTCCACTTT
CASSSRANLALHF